One and the same sample provided the 30 T cell receptor beta chains below, sequenced in a study of T cells after yellow fever vaccination (dated by TCRdb to between 2019 and 2020). Library preparation used 5' RACE. The instrument given in TCRdb is Illumina HiSeq 2500. In-frame beta chains were kept once TCRdb had trimmed the public reads at Q25 with fastp and called clones with MiXCR. A single entry per CDR3 protein holds the most common genes and DNA from its merged rows. Here the sample has about 300,000 distinct CDR3 sequences; around 7.3% occur a single time. The biggest ten clones account for roughly a sixth of the sample. The treatment or condition label corresponds to: live attenuated yellow fever vaccine strain. The source material was PBMCs, sampled about 49 days after the first yellow fever vaccination. Every receptor here comes from a man between 18 and 29 years old who received the YFV17D yellow fever vaccine.

The sample holds a few counts of this clonotype. The chain uses TRBV4-1 and TRBJ2-5; D is unresolved. Germline lookup yields CDR1 MGHRA and CDR2 YSYEKL. V was cut by 0 bases and J by 4 bases, with 18 bases left in between. The CDR3 has 17 residues. CDR3 in amino acids: CASSQEAPPRFRETQYF. CDR3 bases: TGCGCCAGCAGCCAAGAGGCGCCACCCCGTTTCCGAGAGACCCAGTACTTC.

V gene TRBV12-3 or TRBV12-4 combines with J gene TRBJ2-2; 12 nucleotides line up with TRBD2. V trimming: 3 bases; J trimming: 4 bases; junction bases outside the gene matches: 9. The CDR3 contains 18 residues. CDR3 coding DNA: TGTGCCAGCAGTTTCCCGTCCTCTAGCGGGGGGGCCACCGGGGAGCTGTTTTTT. Its protein is CASSFPSSSGGATGELFF.

This clonotype was seen many times. The V call is TRBV20-1, the J call TRBJ1-5, with 7 bases matching TRBD1. Trimming cost V 3 bases and J 3 bases; bases outside gene matches: 8. The CDR3 has 15 residues. Germline V lookup: CDR1 DFQATT, CDR2 SNEGSKA (reference sequence). The CDR3 sequence is CSARGTAEYNQPQHF. The CDR3 DNA is TGCAGTGCTAGGGGGACAGCAGAGTACAATCAGCCCCAGCATTTT.

The CDR3 DNA reads as TGTGCCAGCAGCTTTCCCGTGCTAGCGGGGGGTAGGGATGAGCAGTTCTTC. This gives the protein CASSFPVLAGGRDEQFF. The chain recombines TRBV7-6 with TRBJ2-1; 11 nucleotides align to TRBD2. The CDR3 sequence is 17 residues long. In germline, CDR1 is SGHVS, CDR2 FNYEAQ. The ends lost 3 bases at V and 8 bases at J; junction bases unmatched: 12. The variable domain in full, completed from reference TRBV7-6 and TRBJ2-1, reads GAGVSQSPRYKVTKRGQDVALRCDPISGHVSLYWYRQALGQGPEFLTYFNYEAQQDKSGLPNDRFSAERPEGSISTLTIQRTEQRDSAMYRCASSFPVLAGGRDEQFFGPGTRLTVL.

This clonotype has more than one count but fewer than ten. CDR3 DNA: TGTGCCAGCAGTTACAACGGTCCTCTAGGTGTTGGGGAGCTGTTTTTT. It yields the protein CASSYNGPLGVGELFF. The genes are TRBV6-2 or TRBV6-3 and TRBJ2-2; unclear D gene. The CDR3 sequence is 16 residues long. Germline V gives CDR1 MNHEY, CDR2 SVGEGT. The ends were cut back, 2 bases at V and 8 bases at J, with 18 bases in the middle.

This clonotype was counted only a few times. The rearrangement uses TRBV20-1 and TRBJ1-2; D unresolved. Germline values: CDR1 DFQATT, CDR2 SNEGSKA (reference sequence). V gave up 6 bases and J gave up 4 bases, with 18 bases separating them. The CDR3 is 14 amino acids. The CDR3 protein is CSAAAGQGSYGYTF. The CDR3, as DNA: TGCAGTGCCGCAGCCGGGCAAGGGTCCTATGGCTACACCTTC.

The table lists this clonotype with a few counts. The chain combines TRBV7-2 with TRBJ1-2; D gene uncertain. The CDR3 spans 14 residues. Germline CDR1 and CDR2: SGHTA and FQGNSA. V was cut by 3 bases and J by 0 bases, with 8 bases left in between. The CDR3, as DNA: TGTGCCAGCAGCTTTCAGACCTCTAACTATGGCTACACCTTC. Translation: CASSFQTSNYGYTF.

This clonotype came up many times. This chain links TRBV7-2 with TRBJ2-5, with unresolved D. Germline V gene lookup returns CDR1 SGHTA and CDR2 FQGNSA. Trimming stripped 5 bases from V and 2 bases from J, with 15 bases between. The CDR3 has 15 amino acids. The CDR3 spells CASSAQSPTQETQYF. CDR3 bases: TGTGCCAGCAGCGCACAGAGCCCTACACAAGAGACCCAGTACTTC. The variable domain in full, with the rest retrieved from reference TRBV7-2 and TRBJ2-5, is GAGVSQSPSNKVTEKGKDVELRCDPISGHTALYWYRQSLGQGLEFLIYFQGNSAPDKSGLPSDRFSAERTGGSVSTLTIQRTQQEDSAVYLCASSAQSPTQETQYFGPGTRLLVL.

This clonotype has a handful of counts. The chain recombines TRBV24-1 with TRBJ2-5, with D uncertain. Germline assignment: CDR1 KGHDR and CDR2 SFDVKD. V dropped 2 bases and J dropped 5 bases, with 8 bases sitting between them. The CDR3 consists of 13 residues. CDR3 sequence reads: CATSDSMYETQYF. The CDR3 nucleotides are TGTGCCACCAGTGATTCTATGTATGAGACCCAGTACTTC.

This clonotype was observed at least ten times. The CDR3 DNA reads as TGTGCCAGCGGAGCGGGGACAGATACGCAGTATTTT. Translated, it gives CASGAGTDTQYF. The chain employs TRBV7-3 and TRBJ2-3; 7 bases agree with TRBD2. Germline CDR1 is SGHTA and CDR2 is FQGTGA. Losses at the gene ends were 8 bases for V and 3 bases for J; bases not matched to a gene: 2. The CDR3 has 12 amino acids.

The rearrangement joins TRBV7-2 to TRBJ2-7; D remains ambiguous. The CDR3 sequence is 14 residues long. Trimming left V 1 base short and J 2 bases short, with 9 bases between. Germline V lookup: CDR1 SGHTA, CDR2 FQGNSA. CDR3 protein: CASSLVYRTYEQYF. DNA for the CDR3: TGTGCCAGCAGCTTAGTGTACCGTACCTACGAGCAGTACTTC.

The rearrangement links TRBV12-3 or TRBV12-4 to TRBJ2-2; the D gene could be TRBD1 or TRBD2 (6 bases each). The CDR3 consists of 14 residues. V lost 8 bases, J lost 6 bases, and 16 bases lay in between. The CDR3 region has the DNA TGTGCCAGCTTTGTGGGGGGCGCGGCCGGGGAGCTGTTTTTT. This codes for CASFVGGAAGELFF.

This clonotype appeared many times. V gene TRBV7-9 combines with J gene TRBJ1-1, with D uncertain. Germline V CDR1 and CDR2: SEHNR, FQNEAQ (reference sequence). V dropped 1 base and J dropped 4 bases, with 7 bases sitting between them. This CDR3 comprises 13 residues. In DNA form, the CDR3 reads TGTGCCAGCAGCTTAGAGGAGGGCACTGAAGCTTTCTTT. Encoded protein: CASSLEEGTEAFF.

This clonotype was detected a few times. The chain employs TRBV4-3 and TRBJ1-3; D ambiguous. CDR3 length: 15 amino acids. Per germline, CDR1 LGHNA and CDR2 YSLEER. V lost 0 bases to trimming and J lost 0 bases, with 6 bases between them. The CDR3 nucleotides read TGCGCCAGCAGCCAAGATCCCTCCTCTGGAAACACCATATATTTT. This gives the protein CASSQDPSSGNTIYF.

This clonotype was recorded many times. The CDR3 sequence: CASSQRSGDSNEQFF. DNA for the CDR3: TGTGCCAGCAGCCAGAGATCAGGGGATTCGAATGAGCAGTTCTTC. V gene TRBV3-1 combines with J gene TRBJ2-1; TRBD1 is a possible D gene (6 bases). Germline CDR1 and CDR2: LGHDT and YNNKEL (reference sequence). V lost 3 bases and J 7 bases, leaving 16 bases between the germline ends. This CDR3 is 15 amino acids long.

V is TRBV20-1 and J is TRBJ1-2; maybe TRBD1 (5 bases). CDR3 length equals 13 residues. Trimming left V 6 bases short and J 1 base short, with 12 bases between. Looked up from germline, CDR1 is DFQATT and CDR2 is SNEGSKA (reference sequence). The CDR3 is CSARDGLNYGYTF. The CDR3 region has the DNA TGCAGTGCACGGGACGGACTTAACTATGGCTACACCTTC.

This clonotype was seen many times. This chain joins TRBV20-1 and TRBJ2-3; no clear D. Germline V CDR1 and CDR2: DFQATT, SNEGSKA (reference sequence). V gave up 3 bases and J gave up 1 base, with 5 bases separating them. This CDR3 comprises 12 residues. Written as DNA, the CDR3 is TGCAGTGCTAGGTTAGGCACAGATACGCAGTATTTT. It is translated as CSARLGTDTQYF.

J is TRBJ2-1 and V is TRBV12-3 or TRBV12-4; D is undetermined. CDR3 length: 13 amino acids. Trimming pared 2 bases from V and 4 bases from J, leaving 6 bases between. Here the CDR3 reads CASSLHPYNEQFF. In nucleotides, the CDR3 is TGTGCCAGCAGTTTACACCCTTACAATGAGCAGTTCTTC.

This clonotype was seen ten or more times. The chain couples TRBV27 to TRBJ1-4; D uncertain. Germline loops: CDR1 MNHEY, CDR2 SMNVEV (reference sequence). The CDR3 length is 13 residues. V lost 3 bases and J lost 7, with 9 bases in between. CDR3 sequence: CASSFRRGEKLFF. In DNA, the CDR3 is TGTGCCAGCAGTTTCAGGCGGGGTGAAAAACTGTTTTTT.

The chain uses TRBV7-2 and TRBJ2-2; 7 positions match TRBD2. This CDR3 is built from 17 residues. Germline V lookup: CDR1 SGHTA, CDR2 FQGNSA. The junction had 10 bases not matched to a gene; V was cut back by 1 base and J by 5 bases. The CDR3 region has the DNA TGTGCCAGCAGCTTAGGCCCGGGCGGGGAGGGGACCGGGGAGCTGTTTTTT. Amino acids: CASSLGPGGEGTGELFF. Drawing the rest from reference TRBV7-2 and TRBJ2-2, the complete variable domain is GAGVSQSPSNKVTEKGKDVELRCDPISGHTALYWYRQSLGQGLEFLIYFQGNSAPDKSGLPSDRFSAERTGGSVSTLTIQRTQQEDSAVYLCASSLGPGGEGTGELFFGEGSRLTVL.

The rearrangement uses TRBV5-1 and TRBJ2-3; 11 nucleotides line up with TRBD2. After removal of 6 bases from V and 1 base from J, the junction contained 10 bases not matched to a gene. The CDR3 length is 17 residues. The germline CDR1 and CDR2 sequences are SGHRS and YFSETQ. The chain's CDR3 is CASKSISGGAGTDTQYF. The CDR3, as DNA: TGCGCCAGCAAATCCATTAGCGGGGGGGCCGGCACAGATACGCAGTATTTT.

This clonotype has a handful of counts. This chain joins TRBV20-1 and TRBJ1-5; the D is unclear. The CDR3 runs 14 residues. V gave up 3 bases and J gave up 0 bases, with 9 bases separating them. The germline V gene encodes CDR1 DFQATT and CDR2 SNEGSKA (reference sequence). This CDR3 reads CSASLGYSNQPQHF. In DNA, the CDR3 is TGCAGTGCTAGCCTGGGTTATAGCAATCAGCCCCAGCATTTT.

This chain uses TRBV25-1 with TRBJ1-6, with TRBD1 as a possible D gene (5 bases). The CDR3 spans 16 residues. Germline loops: CDR1 MGHDK, CDR2 SYGVNS. V lost 4 bases and J 1 base, leaving 11 bases between the germline ends. CDR3 sequence reads: CASSAGTWSYNSPLHF. CDR3 sequence (DNA): TGTGCCAGCAGTGCTGGGACTTGGTCCTATAATTCACCCCTCCACTTT. The full variable domain, completed using reference TRBV25-1 and TRBJ1-6, is EADIYQTPRYLVIGTGKKITLECSQTMGHDKMYWYQQDPGMELHLIHYSYGVNSTEKGDLSSESTVSRIRTEHFPLTLESARPSHTSQYLCASSAGTWSYNSPLHFGNGTRLTVT.

The CDR3 sequence: CASSLRRDSVQYF. The CDR3 region has the DNA TGCGCCAGCAGCCTCCGCCGGGACTCCGTTCAGTACTTC. The chain uses TRBV4-3 and TRBJ2-4; D possibly corresponds to TRBD2 (6 bases). This CDR3 region has 13 residues. Germline lookup yields CDR1 LGHNA and CDR2 YSLEER. Trimming shortened V by 4 bases and J by 11 bases, and 15 bases separated the two germline ends.

The chain uses TRBV11-2 and TRBJ1-5; maybe TRBD1 (5 bases). This CDR3 comprises 15 residues. CDR1 and CDR2 from the germline V gene are SGHAT and FQNNGV. The V gene lost 5 bases and the J gene lost 3 bases, with 14 bases spanning the gap. CDR3 amino acids: CASSPRVGTNQPQHF. CDR3 nucleotides: TGTGCCAGCAGCCCCAGGGTTGGTACCAATCAGCCCCAGCATTTT.

This chain connects TRBV7-2 to TRBJ1-4; weak D call: TRBD1 (5 bases). Germline CDR1 is SGHTA and CDR2 is FQGNSA. V dropped 0 bases and J dropped 14 bases, with 10 bases sitting between them. This CDR3 has 12 residues. In DNA form, the CDR3 reads TGTGCCAGCAGCTTAGCTGCTGGGGGTCTGTTTTTT. Translation: CASSLAAGGLFF.

This clonotype was picked up a small number of times. The chain has TRBV12-3 or TRBV12-4 and TRBJ1-2; tentative D call: TRBD1 (5 bases). V lost 2 bases and J lost 7, with 14 bases in between. The CDR3 is 14 residues long. CDR3 amino acids: CASSLILRGFGYTF. Here the CDR3 DNA reads TGTGCCAGCAGTTTAATACTCCGGGGCTTTGGCTACACCTTC.

A few counts support this clonotype. The rearrangement links TRBV5-1 to TRBJ1-1; D is ambiguous. The CDR3 length is 14 residues. V lost 1 base to trimming and J lost 1 base, with 8 bases between them. The V gene's germline CDR1 is SGHRS and CDR2 YFSETQ. CDR3 sequence: CASSLLEGNTEAFF. The CDR3 DNA sequence: TGCGCCAGCAGCTTGTTGGAAGGGAACACTGAAGCTTTCTTT.

The chain combines TRBV25-1 with TRBJ2-2; the D is unclear. The CDR3 runs to 12 residues. Germline lookup yields CDR1 MGHDK and CDR2 SYGVNS. The V end lost 8 bases, the J end lost 1 base, and 5 bases lay between the germline ends. The CDR3 DNA sequence: TGTGCCAGCGTCCAGAACACCGGGGAGCTGTTTTTT. Its protein is CASVQNTGELFF.

This chain links TRBV5-1 with TRBJ2-2; no reliable D call. From germline, CDR1 is SGHRS and CDR2 YFSETQ. The CDR3 runs to 13 residues. The V end lost 0 bases, the J end lost 5 bases, and 5 bases lay between the germline ends. CDR3 amino acids: CASSLEWTGELFF. CDR3 nucleotide sequence: TGCGCCAGCAGCTTGGAATGGACCGGGGAGCTGTTTTTT.